This T cell receptor beta chain was retrieved from a study of shared clonotypes between healthy human individuals (dated by TCRdb to the early 2020s). Regarding the complete study: The cohort comprised a couple of women and a few men aged 18 to 49 years. The study deeply sequenced blood TCR repertoires of 5 or 6 healthy adults to estimate repertoire size and the extent of clonotype sharing between individuals. Different laboratories and diverse techniques were used to prepare libraries and sequence TCR repertoires, to increase sequencing depth and limit assay-specific biases. For each donor, three plates each were used for CD4 naive and CD4 memory, two plates were used for CD8 naive, and one plate was used for CD8 memory. Leukapheresis yielded between about 0.8 and 8.9 billion PBMCs per donor.

Using the deep immunoSEQ assay, multiplex PCR amplified TCR CDR3 regions from genomic DNA. Extracted genomic DNA from each cell subset was spread evenly across all wells of several immunoSEQ 96-well plates, with each plate serving as a replicate. For sorted subsets, each replicate PCR was loaded with around 220 ng genomic DNA, equivalent to 30,000 to 35,000 T cell genomes. Purified libraries were measured with a Qubit 3.0 fluorometer, size-checked on a Bioanalyzer 2100, and measured again with the KAPA Library Quantification kit. Every immunoSEQ 96-well plate was sequenced on a separate single-read 150-cycle Illumina NextSeq 550 flow cell. In the source study's methods: The immunoSEQ output contained only junctional sequences without quality scores, so filtering could not match that applied to full-length reads. To assign V/J genes and CDR3, sequences were annotated using PyIR, a Python wrapper for IgBLAST v1.9, with IMGT germline references. Reads were filtered out if the reads had weak V/J assignments (E-value above 1e-6), no CDR3, stop codons, out-of-frame junctions, or ambiguous translated residues. V3J clonotypes were defined as sequences sharing an identical inferred V gene, J gene, and CDR3 amino acid sequence. To compute the percentage overlap between repertoires, the number of shared unique clonotypes was divided by the size of the smaller repertoire. Repertoire richness was assessed with RTK rarefaction, the Chao1 estimator, and Recon v2.1 estimates of unobserved clonotypes. OLGA was used to compute generation probabilities for all TCRbeta clonotypes that the gDNA method yielded from a few donors. Held by TCRdb, this immuneACCESS table contains in-frame sequences only and omits some clones. Under half of the omission traces to an unresolved V gene where checked; the cause of the rest is unknown. V and J calls and clone size are as listed in that table; D and trimming were resolved from the DNA. The sample includes millions of clones, with roughly 95% observed a single time. The biggest ten clones account for about 1.1% of the sample.

Overall study results and their limits: Compared with non-shared clonotypes, clonotypes shared by all four sorted-subset donors had higher generation probabilities. Approximately 4.8% of naive CD4, approximately 3.7% of naive CD8, roughly 2.4% of memory CD4, and 0.35% to 0.4% of memory CD8 clonotypes were shared across four donors. Only blood was sampled, and tissue TCR repertoires likely differ from those in blood. Pairwise subsampling led to the expectation that sequencing depth would affect the degree of clonotype sharing among donors. The small number of donors limited the genetic and exposure-history diversity represented. Rarefaction of sorted-subset datasets indicated incomplete sequencing despite the large sequencing depth. Larger estimated clonotype richness was generally found for naive subsets than for memory subsets.

For the CD8 naive samples, CD45RO-negative cells were positively selected for CCR7, yielding a CD45RA+CCR7+ population from which TemRA cells were excluded. The donors were healthy, HIV-negative adults who had no recently reported acute infections or vaccinations. Every donor was a Caucasian adult residing in Nashville, Tennessee, USA. Blood was collected by leukapheresis, and PBMCs were isolated by Ficoll-Histopaque density gradient centrifugation and then cryopreserved in liquid nitrogen vapor phase. Analytical flow cytometry was used to check the purity and quantity of every magnetically sorted T cell population. From each sorted fraction, genomic DNA was isolated and quantified by UV absorbance on a Nanodrop 2000c. From V the trimming removes 5 bases and from J it removes 8 bases, while the gene matches leave 5 bases of the junction unaccounted for. In the germline V gene (reference sequence), CDR1 corresponds to MNHEY and CDR2 to SMNVEV. From cysteine to phenylalanine, the CDR3 is 12 amino acids long. Left in the record is the CDR3 DNA by itself, 36 bases read in frame from the first base.

About this clone itself: The clone's antigen remains unknown. No base qualities exist here, and no much larger clone lies one base off it.

The chain joins TRBV27 to TRBJ1-2; 7 bases in between match TRBD1. Sequenced input: naive CD8+ T cells sorted from blood. Explained via the paper, the cell subset or site label denotes: CD45RA+CCR7+. This TCR derives from a man between 18 and 29 years old in good health. The CDR3 here reads CASSAGGGGYTF. The bases read TGTGCCAGCAGTGCAGGGGGGGGCGGCTACACCTTC.